The 10 T cell receptor beta chains listed next were all sequenced from one sample in a study of T cell changes during pregnancy in multiple sclerosis. Profiled with immunoSEQ multiplex PCR; TCRdb holds only in-frame clones, not every one. Of around 30,000 clones listed, roughly 90% are singletons. The source material was CD8+ T cells from peripheral blood mononuclear cells, sampled in the third trimester of pregnancy. These receptors all come from a female donor with multiple sclerosis, enrolled in a pregnancy study.

This chain uses TRBV9 with TRBJ1-5; 7 bases match TRBD1. V shed 3 bases and J 2 bases; nucleotides not matched to a gene: 2. Germline CDR1 reads SGDLS; CDR2 reads YYNGEE. CDR3 size: 14 residues. The CDR3 reads CASSGDRGNQPQHF. CDR3 nucleotide sequence: TGTGCCAGCAGCGGAGACAGGGGCAATCAGCCCCAGCATTTT.

The rearrangement joins TRBV11-2 to TRBJ2-1; D unresolved. V lost 5 bases, J lost 6 bases, and 8 bases lay in between. There are 12 residues in the CDR3. Germline V CDR1 and CDR2: SGHAT, FQNNGV. The CDR3 region is CASSPGGNEQFF. Here the CDR3 DNA reads TGTGCCAGCAGCCCCGGTGGCAATGAGCAGTTCTTC. The entire variable domain, with the rest obtained from reference TRBV11-2 and TRBJ2-1, is as follows: EAGVAQSPRYKIIEKRQSVAFWCNPISGHATLYWYQQILGQGPKLLIQFQNNGVVDDSQLPKDRFSAERLKGVDSTLKIQPAKLEDSAVYLCASSPGGNEQFFGPGTRLTVL.

The rearrangement uses TRBV5-1 and TRBJ1-5, with unresolved D. The V gene's germline CDR1 is SGHRS and CDR2 YFSETQ. V was trimmed by 1 base and J by 4 bases, leaving 6 bases between them. The CDR3 is 13 residues long. The CDR3 loop is CASSLTANQPQHF. In nucleotides, the CDR3 is TGCGCCAGCAGCTTGACCGCGAATCAGCCCCAGCATTTT.

As concerns this clone: At one end the junction does not follow the germline gene, possibly because of a read error. The chain couples TRBV6-1 to TRBJ1-1, with 9 bases aligning to TRBD1. The CDR3 spans 15 residues. Germline CDR1 and CDR2: MNHNS and SASEGT. CDR3 coding DNA: TGTGCCAGCAGTAAAGCCCGACAGGGGGGCACTGAAGCTTTCTTT. Its protein product is CASSKARQGGTEAFF.

This chain connects TRBV11-3 to TRBJ2-3; a weak D match, TRBD2 (6 bases). Germline V lookup: CDR1 SGHNT, CDR2 YENEEA. V shed 5 bases and J shed 2 bases, with 11 bases lying between them. The CDR3 spans 14 residues. In DNA form, the CDR3 reads TGTGCCAGCAGCCGGGGGAAGCACACAGATACGCAGTATTTT. It specifies CASSRGKHTDTQYF.

V gene TRBV28 combines with J gene TRBJ1-3, with D possibly TRBD1 on 6 matching bases. Trimming shortened V by 4 bases and J by 1 base, and 14 bases separated the two germline ends. Germline V gene data show CDR1 as MDHEN and CDR2 as SYDVKM. CDR3 size: 16 residues. DNA for the CDR3: TGTGCCAGCAGTTCCTTCGGGACACCGTCTGGAAACACCATATATTTT. As protein: CASSSFGTPSGNTIYF.

The chain has TRBV7-2 and TRBJ2-7; the match to TRBD1 covers 7 bases. CDR3 length: 16 residues. Germline V lookup: CDR1 SGHTA, CDR2 FQGNSA. V lost 1 base, J lost 3 bases, and 9 bases stayed unmatched. The CDR3 here is CASSLGLTGTDYEQYF. The CDR3 bases are TGTGCCAGCAGCTTAGGGCTGACAGGGACGGACTACGAGCAGTACTTC.

The chain recombines TRBV9 with TRBJ2-1, with 11 bases that match TRBD2. The CDR3 length is 15 residues. CDR1 and CDR2 from the germline V gene are SGDLS and YYNGEE. Trimming at V came to 2 bases and at J to 5 bases, leaving 3 bases not matched to a gene. CDR3 sequence reads: CASSVYSGGDNEQFF. The CDR3 coding sequence is TGTGCCAGCAGCGTGTATAGCGGGGGGGACAATGAGCAGTTCTTC.

This clone has a single count. The CDR3 here is CASSEALEWHTQYF. The CDR3 nucleotides are TGTGCCAGCAGTGAAGCGCTCGAATGGCATACGCAGTATTTT. This chain links TRBV6-1 with TRBJ2-3; D call uncertain. The CDR3 runs 14 residues. Germline loops: CDR1 MNHNS, CDR2 SASEGT. V was trimmed by 0 bases and J by 7 bases, leaving 11 bases between them.

V usage is TRBV9 and J usage is TRBJ2-7; tentative D call: TRBD2 (6 bases). Germline V lookup: CDR1 SGDLS, CDR2 YYNGEE. The CDR3 is 16 residues long. Between the trimmed V and J ends, which lost 7 bases and 7 bases, there was a span of 27 bases. The CDR3 sequence: CASAPSGWLKEGEQYF. Here the CDR3 DNA reads TGTGCCAGCGCCCCTAGTGGTTGGCTGAAGGAGGGGGAGCAGTACTTC. Looking up the rest from reference TRBV9 and TRBJ2-7 gives the full variable domain: DSGVTQTPKHLITATGQRVTLRCSPRSGDLSVYWYQQSLDQGLQFLIQYYNGEERAKGNILERFSAQQFPDLHSELNLSSLELGDSALYFCASAPSGWLKEGEQYFGPGTRLTVT.